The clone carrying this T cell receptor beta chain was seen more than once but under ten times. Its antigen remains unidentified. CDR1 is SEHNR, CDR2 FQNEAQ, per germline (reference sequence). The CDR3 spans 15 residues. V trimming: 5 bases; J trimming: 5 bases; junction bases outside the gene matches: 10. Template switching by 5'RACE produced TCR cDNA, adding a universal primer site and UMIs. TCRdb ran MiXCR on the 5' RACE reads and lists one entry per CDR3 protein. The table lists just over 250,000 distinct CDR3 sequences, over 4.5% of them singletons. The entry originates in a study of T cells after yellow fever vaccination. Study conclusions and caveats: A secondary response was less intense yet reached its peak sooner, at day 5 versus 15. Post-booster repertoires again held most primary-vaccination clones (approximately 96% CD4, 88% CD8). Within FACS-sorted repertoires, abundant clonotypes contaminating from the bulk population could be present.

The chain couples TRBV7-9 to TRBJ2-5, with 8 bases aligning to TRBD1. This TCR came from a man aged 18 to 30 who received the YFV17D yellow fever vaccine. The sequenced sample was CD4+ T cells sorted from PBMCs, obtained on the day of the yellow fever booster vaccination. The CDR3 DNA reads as TGTGCCAGCAGCCCACTATCGACAGGGGCGGAGACCCAGTACTTC. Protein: CASSPLSTGAETQYF. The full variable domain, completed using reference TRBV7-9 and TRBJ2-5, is DTGVSQNPRHKITKRGQNVTFRCDPISEHNRLYWYRQTLGQGPEFLTYFQNEAQLEKSRLLSDRFSAERPKGSFSTLEIQRTEQGDSAMYLCASSPLSTGAETQYFGPGTRLLVL.